What follows are 13 T cell receptor beta chains derived from one specimen sequenced in a study of blood T cell repertoires in COVID-19 (TCRdb year 2020). Library preparation was by the immunoSEQ multiplex PCR assay. What TCRdb holds here is the immuneACCESS table cut down to in-frame rearrangements. Part of the clones is not present; checked against another copy, under half of the missing clones reflect an unresolved V gene, and the others are unexplained. This sample is represented by under 75,000 clones; approximately 79% of them were singletons. In total, the top ten clones hold 5.5% to 7% of the sample. What was sequenced was peripheral blood. All receptors derive from a woman aged 70 to 79 with acute or convalescent COVID-19.

The sample holds a few counts of this clone. The genes are TRBV7-9 and TRBJ2-1, with 11 bases aligning to TRBD2. The CDR3 loop spans 15 amino acids. CDR1 SEHNR and CDR2 FQNEAQ come from the germline V gene (reference sequence). The V segment lost 4 bases and the J segment 9 bases; nucleotides outside the gene matches: 8. The CDR3 reads CASSSLSGGASEQFF. The DNA of the CDR3 is TGTGCCAGCAGCTCCCTTAGCGGGGGGGCCTCTGAGCAGTTCTTC.

The J gene is TRBJ1-6, the V gene TRBV12-3 or TRBV12-4, with D perhaps TRBD1 (5 bases). Trimming stripped 6 bases from V and 10 bases from J, with 13 bases between. CDR3 length: 13 residues. The CDR3 DNA follows: TGTGCCAGCAGCTTGGGGGGGAAATCACCCCTCCACTTT. Amino acid sequence: CASSLGGKSPLHF.

The genes are TRBV7-9 and TRBJ2-3; the match to TRBD2 covers 12 bases. The V and J ends lost 0 bases and 3 bases, in that order; junction bases with no gene match: 4. Germline V gives CDR1 SEHNR, CDR2 FQNEAQ (reference sequence). CDR3 length equals 17 residues. CDR3 region: CASSLAASGGATDTQYF. CDR3 bases: TGTGCCAGCAGCTTAGCGGCTAGCGGGGGGGCGACAGATACGCAGTATTTT.

This clone was observed a few times. The rearrangement joins TRBV5-1 to TRBJ1-1, with TRBD1 matching over 9 bases. The trim removed 4 bases at V and 5 bases at J, leaving 6 bases unmatched. Germline V lookup: CDR1 SGHRS, CDR2 YFSETQ. This CDR3 is built from 14 residues. The CDR3 is CASSGRTGETEAFF. In DNA, the CDR3 is TGCGCCAGCAGCGGAAGGACAGGGGAGACTGAAGCTTTCTTT.

This clone has just one count. The V gene is TRBV3-1 (or the pseudogene TRBV3-2), the J gene TRBJ2-2; 8 nucleotides agree with TRBD1. Germline V CDR1 and CDR2: LGHDT, YNNKEL (reference sequence). The CDR3 sequence is 15 residues long. The V and J ends lost 9 bases and 4 bases, in that order; junction bases with no gene match: 10. The DNA for the CDR3 is TGTGCCAGTATGGGACAGGCTAGGACCACCGGGGAGCTGTTTTTT. Translation: CASMGQARTTGELFF.

This chain joins TRBV4-1 and TRBJ1-5; weak D call: TRBD1 (6 bases). V was trimmed by 6 bases and J by 2 bases, leaving 8 bases between them. The length of the CDR3 is 13 residues. The germline V gene has CDR1 MGHRA and CDR2 YSYEKL. CDR3 nucleotides: TGCGCCAGCAGTAGACAGGGCAATCAGCCCCAGCATTTT. This sequence encodes CASSRQGNQPQHF.

The chain joins TRBV7-2 to TRBJ2-3, with TRBD2 matching 7 bases. The J segment lost 4 bases and the V segment lost 3 bases, leaving 4 bases of the junction unmatched. Germline V gene lookup returns CDR1 SGHTA and CDR2 FQGNSA. The CDR3 runs 14 residues. The CDR3 nucleotides read TGTGCCAGCAGCTTGCTAGCGGCCCCAGATACGCAGTATTTT. Translation: CASSLLAAPDTQYF.

The genes are TRBV6-5 and TRBJ2-6, with TRBD1 identical over 7 bases. The CDR3 length is 15 residues. Unmatched junction bases numbered 4, after V lost 6 bases and J lost 2 bases. Germline values: CDR1 MNHEY, CDR2 SVGAGI. CDR3: CASSPDRAGANVLTF. The CDR3 bases are TGTGCCAGCAGCCCCGACAGGGCTGGGGCCAACGTCCTGACTTTC.

This chain joins TRBV6-6 and TRBJ1-2; 8 positions match TRBD1. V dropped 5 bases and J dropped 7; count of bases not matched to a gene: 12. Per germline, CDR1 MNHNY and CDR2 SVGAGI (reference sequence). This CDR3 has 15 residues. CDR3 nucleotides: TGTGCCAGCAGTCCCGGGACAGGCCCCCAGGGTGGCTACACCTTC. Amino acids: CASSPGTGPQGGYTF.

This sequence joins TRBV2 and TRBJ2-3; 8 positions agree with TRBD1. The CDR3 spans 15 residues. V shed 6 bases and J 0 bases; nucleotides not matched to a gene: 5. The germline gives CDR1 SNHLY, CDR2 FYNNEI. CDR3 bases: TGTGCCAGCAGGAAGGGACAGGTTAGCACAGATACGCAGTATTTT. This gives the protein CASRKGQVSTDTQYF.

The chain has TRBV30 and TRBJ1-2; D is possibly TRBD1 (5 bases). CDR1 and CDR2 from the germline V gene are GTSNPN and SVGIG (reference sequence). This CDR3 region has 13 residues. V was cut by 2 bases and J by 6 bases, with 13 bases left in between. CDR3: CAWSLGGKDGYTF. For the CDR3, the DNA is TGTGCCTGGAGTCTGGGGGGTAAGGATGGCTACACCTTC.

V is TRBV7-8 and J is TRBJ2-1; 12 positions agree with TRBD2. Looked up from germline, CDR1 is SGHVS and CDR2 is FQNEAQ. V was pared by 5 bases and J by 4 bases, with 9 bases of the junction left unmatched. The length of the CDR3 is 17 residues. The DNA of the CDR3 is TGTGCCAGCAGCCCACCAACCGGGACTAGCGGGTACAATGAGCAGTTCTTC. It encodes CASSPPTGTSGYNEQFF.

The V call is TRBV6-8, the J call TRBJ2-3, with 9 bases identical to TRBD2. Trimming removed 9 bases from V and 6 bases from J; junction bases left unmatched: 19. The CDR3 runs to 17 residues. Germline CDR1 reads MNHGY; CDR2 reads SAAAGT. The CDR3, as DNA: TGTGCCAGTCCGAAAGGACTAGCGAGCCTCCCTGGGGATACGCAGTATTTT. As protein: CASPKGLASLPGDTQYF.